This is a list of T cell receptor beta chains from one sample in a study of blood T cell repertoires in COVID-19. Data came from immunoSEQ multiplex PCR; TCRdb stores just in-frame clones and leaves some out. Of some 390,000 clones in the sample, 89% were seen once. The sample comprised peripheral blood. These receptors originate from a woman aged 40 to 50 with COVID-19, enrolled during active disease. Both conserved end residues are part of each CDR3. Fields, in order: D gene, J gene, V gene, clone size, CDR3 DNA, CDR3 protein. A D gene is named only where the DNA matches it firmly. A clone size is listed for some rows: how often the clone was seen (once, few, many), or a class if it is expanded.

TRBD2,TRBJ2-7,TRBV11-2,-,TGTGCCAGCAGCTTAGGGACTAGCTACGAGCAGTACTTC,CASSLGTSYEQYF
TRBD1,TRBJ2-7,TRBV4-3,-,TGCGCCAGCAGCCAAGATCAGGGAGGGACAGGGTTTTCAAACGAGCAGTACTTC,CASSQDQGGTGFSNEQYF
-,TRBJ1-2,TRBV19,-,TGTGCCAGTAGTATCGGGGGTTCAGACTATGGCTACACCTTC,CASSIGGSDYGYTF
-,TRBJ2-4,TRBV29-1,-,TGCAGCGTTGTTGGTGGGACTCTGGACATTCAGTACTTC,CSVVGGTLDIQYF
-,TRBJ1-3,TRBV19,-,TGTGCCAGTAGTATCTTAAAGGGGTCATCAGGGGCTGGAAACACCATATATTTT,CASSILKGSSGAGNTIYF
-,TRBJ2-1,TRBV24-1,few,TGTGCCACCAGTGATTCTGGAAATGTTGCTAGGGAGCAGTTCTTC,CATSDSGNVAREQFF
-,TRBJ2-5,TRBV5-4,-,TGTGCCAGCAGCTTGGCCGGGACTTCGGGAGAGACCCAGTACTTC,CASSLAGTSGETQYF
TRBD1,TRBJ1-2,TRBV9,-,TGTGCCAGCAGCCCCCGACAGGGGAACTATGGCTACACCTTC,CASSPRQGNYGYTF
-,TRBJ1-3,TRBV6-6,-,TGTGCCAGCAGCTCTCCTGGGCCAGGAAACACCATATATTTT,CASSSPGPGNTIYF
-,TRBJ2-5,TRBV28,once,TGTGCCAGCAGTTTACGGACACCCGGTAGAGAGACCCAGTACTTC,CASSLRTPGRETQYF
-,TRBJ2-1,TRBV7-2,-,TGTGCCAGCAGCTTAATCGCGCTCGGCGGGTACAATGAGCAGTTCTTC,CASSLIALGGYNEQFF
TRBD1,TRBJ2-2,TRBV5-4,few,TGTGCCAGCAGCTCAGTACAGGGGGCAGCCGGGGAGCTGTTTTTT,CASSSVQGAAGELFF
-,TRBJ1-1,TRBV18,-,TGTGCCAGCTCACCATTGGACAGAACCAGGTTTAACACTGAAGCTTTCTTT,CASSPLDRTRFNTEAFF
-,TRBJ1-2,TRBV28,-,TGTGCCAGCAGTGGGAACCGGGGTGGCTACACCTTC,CASSGNRGGYTF
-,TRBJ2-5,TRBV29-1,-,TGCAGCGTTGAATCGAGGGGGCAAGAGACCCAGTACTTC,CSVESRGQETQYF
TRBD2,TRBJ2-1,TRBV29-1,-,TGCAGCGTTGAGGGACTAGCGGGAGTGAGCTCCTACAATGAGCAGTTCTTC,CSVEGLAGVSSYNEQFF
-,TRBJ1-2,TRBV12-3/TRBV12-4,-,TGTGCCAGCAGTTTACGAGGGAGGTATGGCTACACCTTC,CASSLRGRYGYTF
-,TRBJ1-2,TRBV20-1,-,TGCAGTGCTAGAGCTGAGATGGGCTACACCTTC,CSARAEMGYTF
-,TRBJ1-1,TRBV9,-,TGTGCCAGCAGCGTAGCCGCCGGTCAGAACACTGAAGCTTTCTTT,CASSVAAGQNTEAFF
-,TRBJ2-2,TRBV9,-,TGTGCCAGCACCCGAACGGAGGGCGCCGGGGAGCTGTTTTTT,CASTRTEGAGELFF
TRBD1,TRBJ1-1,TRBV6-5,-,TGTGCCAGCAGGGACAGGGGATCCACTGAAGCTTTCTTT,CASRDRGSTEAFF
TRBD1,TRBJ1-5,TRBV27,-,TGTGCCAGCAGCCAACAGGGGCCATATTATAGCAATCAGCCCCAGCATTTT,CASSQQGPYYSNQPQHF
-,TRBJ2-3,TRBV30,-,TGTGCCTGGAGCAGGACTCTTAGATCGGATACGCAGTATTTT,CAWSRTLRSDTQYF
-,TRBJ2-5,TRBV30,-,TGTGCCTGGAGTGTCTACGGCAGGGGCGAGACCCAGTACTTC,CAWSVYGRGETQYF
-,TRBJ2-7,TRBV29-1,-,TGCAGCGTTGAAGTGTTTGTAGCTTCTCGGCCACCGAATCCCTACGAGCAGTACTTC,CSVEVFVASRPPNPYEQYF
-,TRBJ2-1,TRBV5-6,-,TGTGCCAGCAGCGGAGGACTATCGGAGATCAATGAGCAGTTCTTC,CASSGGLSEINEQFF
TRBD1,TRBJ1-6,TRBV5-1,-,TGCGCCAGCAGCTTGGCCGGCGACTGGACAGGGACTAATTCACCCCTCCACTTT,CASSLAGDWTGTNSPLHF
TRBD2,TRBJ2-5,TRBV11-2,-,TGTGCCAGCACATGGACTAGCGGGAGAGCAGGAGAGACCCAGTACTTC,CASTWTSGRAGETQYF
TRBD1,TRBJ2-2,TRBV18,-,TGTGCCAGTATAGACAGGGGCAACACCGGGGAGCTGTTTTTT,CASIDRGNTGELFF
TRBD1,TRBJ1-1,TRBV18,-,TGTGCCAGCTCACCTTTACCTCTCCGGGACAGAGACACTGAAGCTTTCTTT,CASSPLPLRDRDTEAFF
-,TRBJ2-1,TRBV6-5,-,TGTGCCAGCAGTTACTACAGGGCAAGCAATGAGCAGTTCTTC,CASSYYRASNEQFF
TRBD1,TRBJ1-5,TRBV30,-,TGTGCCTGGAGTGACCGACAGGGGGCTAGCAATCAGCCCCAGCATTTT,CAWSDRQGASNQPQHF
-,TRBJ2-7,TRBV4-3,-,TGCGCCAGCAGCCAAGAATGGCAGCCAGGCTACGAGCAGTACTTC,CASSQEWQPGYEQYF
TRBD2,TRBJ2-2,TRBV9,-,TGTGCCAGCAGCGCACTAGCGGGGGGGATGAACACCGGGGAGCTGTTTTTT,CASSALAGGMNTGELFF
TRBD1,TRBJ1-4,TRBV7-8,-,TGTGCCAGCAGCTTAGCGCGCAGGGGGAGTGAAAAACTGTTTTTT,CASSLARRGSEKLFF
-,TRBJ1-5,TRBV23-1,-,TGCGCCAGCAGTCAGTGGGCCCCAGGGAGCAATCAGCCCCAGCATTTT,CASSQWAPGSNQPQHF
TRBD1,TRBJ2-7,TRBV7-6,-,TGTGCCAGCAGCTTAGCCGACAGGGTGCTAGACGAGCAGTACTTC,CASSLADRVLDEQYF